The 26 T cell receptor beta chains in this list originate from one sample, sequenced in a study of shared clonotypes between healthy human individuals (TCRdb year 2020). The receptor library was made with the immunoSEQ multiplex PCR assay. The table comes from immuneACCESS by way of TCRdb, which keeps in-frame sequences with V and J called. Part of the clones is missing from these tables; in studies checked, under half for an unresolved V gene and the rest for unknown reasons. This sample lists a few hundred thousand clones; roughly 97% were detected once. Jointly, the top ten make up approximately 0.057% of the sample. The sample taken for sequencing was naive CD4+ T cells sorted from blood. The cell subset or site label on this specimen signifies: CD45RA+ positively selected. These receptors were taken from a woman between 25 and 40 years old in good health.

This sequence joins TRBV28 and TRBJ2-3; weak D call: TRBD2 (5 bases). Germline assignment: CDR1 MDHEN and CDR2 SYDVKM. The CDR3 length is 16 residues. The V end was cut by 3 bases, the J end by 0 bases, with 13 bases between. CDR3 in DNA: TGTGCCAGCAGTTTCGGTGCGGGTTATAGCACAGATACGCAGTATTTT. Translating gives CASSFGAGYSTDTQYF.

The chain combines TRBV5-5 with TRBJ2-1, with 11 bases matching TRBD2. The CDR3 has 15 amino acids. Per germline, CDR1 SGHKS and CDR2 YYEKEE (reference sequence). Unmatched junction bases numbered 2, after V lost 2 bases and J lost 4 bases. CDR3 in amino acids: CASSFRLAGYNEQFF. CDR3 DNA sequence: TGTGCCAGCAGCTTCAGACTAGCGGGATACAATGAGCAGTTCTTC.

The chain's CDR3 is CASSQGEGGPGGSPLHF. The CDR3 DNA follows: TGCGCCAGCAGCCAAGGAGAAGGCGGGCCAGGAGGATCACCCCTCCACTTT. The chain uses TRBV4-1 and TRBJ1-6; D is unresolved. This CDR3 is built from 17 residues. V shed 1 base and J shed 10 bases, with 20 bases lying between them. Germline-derived CDR1 and CDR2 are MGHRA and YSYEKL.

This chain links TRBV28 with TRBJ2-7; D unclear. From germline, CDR1 is MDHEN and CDR2 SYDVKM. Trimming shortened V by 3 bases and J by 7 bases, and 19 bases separated the two germline ends. CDR3 length: 15 amino acids. The CDR3 sequence is CASSLSSPATLEQYF. The CDR3 DNA sequence: TGTGCCAGCAGTTTGTCCTCGCCCGCCACCCTTGAGCAGTACTTC.

The chain is built from TRBV6-5 and TRBJ2-5; D perhaps matches TRBD1 (5 bases). Germline CDR1 is MNHEY and CDR2 is SVGAGI. This CDR3 is 12 amino acids long. The germline V and J ends were trimmed by 2 bases and 4 bases, with 5 bases remaining between them. This chain's CDR3 is CASSYRGETQYF. The CDR3 DNA follows: TGTGCCAGCAGTTACAGGGGAGAGACCCAGTACTTC.

The chain employs TRBV10-1 and TRBJ1-1, with D tentatively TRBD1 (6 bases). CDR1 is WNHNN and CDR2 is SYGVQD in the germline V gene (reference sequence). Deletions cut 10 bases from V and 3 bases from J, with 15 bases between. This CDR3 contains 13 residues. The CDR3 DNA is TGCGCCACCCTGTGGGGGCTGGACACTGAAGCTTTCTTT. The encoded protein is CATLWGLDTEAFF.

This chain uses TRBV28 with TRBJ2-7; TRBD1 matches at 7 bases. The CDR3 runs to 16 residues. V shed 3 bases and J 3 bases; nucleotides not matched to a gene: 11. The germline gives CDR1 MDHEN, CDR2 SYDVKM. The CDR3 nucleotides are TGTGCCAGCAGTTTTTCCGGTACAGGGGTTTTCTACGAGCAGTACTTC. Encoded protein: CASSFSGTGVFYEQYF.

The rearrangement joins TRBV12-2 to TRBJ2-5; the table's D gene call, TRBD2, was not cross checked with the DNA. TRBV12-2 is reported as a pseudogene. The CDR3 loop spans 15 amino acids. The CDR3 loop reads CASRLEREKTETQYF. CDR3 bases: TGTGCAAGTCGCTTAGAGCGGGAGAAGACAGAGACCCAGTACTTC.

The V call is TRBV9, the J call TRBJ2-2, with D uncertain. This CDR3 is built from 14 residues. Germline V CDR1 and CDR2: SGDLS, YYNGEE. The V and J ends lost 4 bases and 7 bases respectively, with 14 bases between them. CDR3 amino acids: CASSPARVVGELFF. In DNA, the CDR3 is TGTGCCAGCAGCCCCGCAAGGGTGGTCGGGGAGCTGTTTTTT.

The chain combines TRBV4-1 with TRBJ2-5, with a possible D match to TRBD2 (5 bases). Matching the DNA end better, TRBJ2-7 makes the J call doubtful. The germline gives CDR1 MGHRA, CDR2 YSYEKL. The CDR3 sequence is 14 residues long. The CDR3 bases are TGCGCCAGCAGCCAAGGAGCGGTCGACTACGAGCAGTACTTC. Protein product: CASSQGAVDYEQYF.

The chain joins TRBV11-2 to TRBJ1-4, with a possible D match to TRBD1 (6 bases). This CDR3 contains 14 residues. The germline V gene encodes CDR1 SGHAT and CDR2 FQNNGV. V lost 0 bases and J lost 8, with 10 bases in between. The CDR3 loop reads CASSLDRGGEKLFF. In DNA, the CDR3 is TGTGCCAGCAGCTTAGACAGGGGTGGGGAAAAACTGTTTTTT.

The V and J genes are TRBV7-7 and TRBJ2-5; TRBD1 aligns across 8 bases. The CDR3 loop spans 14 amino acids. The J segment lost 7 bases and the V segment lost 5 bases, leaving 9 bases of the junction unmatched. The germline V gene has CDR1 SSHAT and CDR2 FNYEAQ (reference sequence). The CDR3 loop reads CASSNGQGLRTQYF. The DNA for the CDR3 is TGTGCCAGCAGCAACGGACAGGGCCTCAGGACCCAGTACTTC.

The chain is built from TRBV5-1 and TRBJ2-2, with D possibly matching TRBD1 (5 bases). The ends were cut back, 0 bases at V and 4 bases at J, with 10 bases in the middle. This CDR3 contains 15 residues. The germline gives CDR1 SGHRS, CDR2 YFSETQ. The CDR3 DNA is TGCGCCAGCAGCTTGGAGGCAGGGCCCACCGGGGAGCTGTTTTTT. Amino acids: CASSLEAGPTGELFF.

The rearrangement links TRBV9 to TRBJ2-2, with 11 bases fitting TRBD1. This CDR3 comprises 15 residues. The V gene's germline CDR1 is SGDLS and CDR2 YYNGEE. V lost 4 bases and J lost 4; bases outside the gene matches: 3. DNA of the CDR3: TGTGCCAGCAGCTGGACAGGGGGCTTCACCGGGGAGCTGTTTTTT. Translating it yields CASSWTGGFTGELFF.

The chain uses TRBV30 and TRBJ2-2; tentatively, D is TRBD1 (5 bases). CDR1 and CDR2 (germline): GTSNPN, SVGIG (reference sequence). Trimming stripped 0 bases from V and 1 base from J, with 12 bases between. The CDR3 has 16 residues. Here the CDR3 DNA reads TGTGCCTGGAGTGTACCGGGCAGGGTGAACACCGGGGAGCTGTTTTTT. The encoded protein is CAWSVPGRVNTGELFF. Full variable domain (outside the CDR3, taken from reference TRBV30 and TRBJ2-2): SQTIHQWPATLVQPVGSPLSLECTVEGTSNPNLYWYRQAAGRGLQLLFYSVGIGQISSEVPQNLSASRPQDRQFILSSKKLLLSDSGFYLCAWSVPGRVNTGELFFGEGSRLTVL.

The chain links TRBV5-6 to TRBJ1-1; 8 bases fit TRBD1. CDR1 and CDR2 (germline): SGHDT, YYEEEE. The CDR3 length is 13 residues. The V segment lost 1 base and the J segment 5 bases; nucleotides outside the gene matches: 1. The CDR3 DNA follows: TGTGCCAGCAGCTTGACAGGGGGGACTGAAGCTTTCTTT. Translated: CASSLTGGTEAFF.

V is TRBV25-1 and J is TRBJ1-1; D uncertain. V was clipped by 2 bases and J by 7 bases, with 17 bases between them. The CDR3 loop spans 15 amino acids. In germline, CDR1 is MGHDK, CDR2 SYGVNS. The CDR3 nucleotides are TGTGCCAGCAGTGAACTAGGAACGGGAGGAGTTGAAGCTTTCTTT. Translated: CASSELGTGGVEAFF.

V gene TRBV5-5 combines with J gene TRBJ1-1; D is uncertain. The CDR3 length is 13 residues. Germline loops: CDR1 SGHKS, CDR2 YYEKEE (reference sequence). Trimming removed 4 bases at V and 0 bases at J, with 7 bases between. The CDR3 protein is CASSLRLNTEAFF. The CDR3 nucleotides read TGTGCCAGCAGCCTGCGTTTGAACACTGAAGCTTTCTTT. Supplemented by reference TRBV5-5 and TRBJ1-1, the full variable domain reads DAGVTQSPTHLIKTRGQQVTLRCSPISGHKSVSWYQQVLGQGPQFIFQYYEKEERGRGNFPDRFSARQFPNYSSELNVNALLLGDSALYLCASSLRLNTEAFFGQGTRLTVV.

This clone has just one count. The CDR3 loop is CASSAGQLSGNTIYF. CDR3 in DNA: TGTGCCAGCAGCGCCGGACAGCTCTCTGGAAACACCATATATTTT. The chain recombines TRBV9 with TRBJ1-3, with D possibly matching TRBD1 (6 bases). The CDR3 covers 15 residues. Germline V lookup: CDR1 SGDLS, CDR2 YYNGEE. The V end lost 3 bases, the J end lost 0 bases, and 10 bases lay between the germline ends. The full variable domain, its missing parts supplied by reference TRBV9 and TRBJ1-3, is DSGVTQTPKHLITATGQRVTLRCSPRSGDLSVYWYQQSLDQGLQFLIQYYNGEERAKGNILERFSAQQFPDLHSELNLSSLELGDSALYFCASSAGQLSGNTIYFGEGSWLTVV.

The chain carries TRBV19 and TRBJ2-2; 12 nucleotides align to TRBD2. The CDR3 runs 17 residues. The ends lost 7 bases at V and 3 bases at J; junction bases unmatched: 9. CDR1 is LNHDA and CDR2 is SQIVND in the germline V gene (reference sequence). CDR3 DNA: TGTGCCAGTAAAAGTCGGAGGACTAGCGGGGACACCGGGGAGCTGTTTTTT. It is translated as CASKSRRTSGDTGELFF.

The CDR3, as DNA: TGTGCCAGCAGCTTGTGGACCTTCGGAGGGGCTTTCTTT. This gives the protein CASSLWTFGGAFF. The rearrangement links TRBV5-6 to TRBJ1-1; D is unresolved. Germline CDR1 reads SGHDT; CDR2 reads YYEEEE. CDR3 size: 13 residues. Deletions cut 1 base from V and 11 bases from J, with 15 bases between.

Only one count was recorded for this clone. This sequence joins TRBV6-1 and TRBJ2-3; D may be TRBD2 (5 bases). The CDR3 spans 16 residues. The V gene lost 2 bases and the J gene lost 0 bases, with 12 bases spanning the gap. Germline loops: CDR1 MNHNS, CDR2 SASEGT. Here the CDR3 reads CASSEPVARSTDTQYF. The CDR3 coding sequence is TGTGCCAGCAGTGAACCGGTAGCGAGGAGCACAGATACGCAGTATTTT.

V and J are TRBV19 and TRBJ1-4; 8 nucleotides line up with TRBD1. The CDR3 contains 16 residues. From germline, CDR1 is LNHDA and CDR2 SQIVND (reference sequence). V dropped 6 bases and J dropped 1; count of bases not matched to a gene: 7. CDR3 DNA sequence: TGTGCCAGTAGCGACAGGGGAGGCGAAACTAATGAAAAACTGTTTTTT. It specifies CASSDRGGETNEKLFF.

This clone was recorded once. The chain uses TRBV10-3 and TRBJ2-3; weak D call: TRBD2 (5 bases). The V gene's germline CDR1 is ENHRY and CDR2 SYGVKD. V gave up 1 base and J gave up 4 bases, with 15 bases separating them. The CDR3 consists of 16 residues. The chain's CDR3 is CAISEYEGPRSDTQYF. Written as DNA, the CDR3 is TGTGCCATCAGTGAGTACGAGGGTCCGCGGTCAGATACGCAGTATTTT.

J is TRBJ2-7 and V is TRBV10-3, with a tentative D call TRBD1 (5 bases). V lost 0 bases, J lost 2 bases, and 11 bases lay in between. The germline gives CDR1 ENHRY, CDR2 SYGVKD. This CDR3 has 15 amino acids. The DNA of the CDR3 is TGTGCCATCAGTGAGTCTGGGGCCACTCCCTACGAGCAGTACTTC. Amino acid sequence: CAISESGATPYEQYF.

The rearrangement links TRBV6-4 to TRBJ2-1; 10 bases agree with TRBD2. This CDR3 spans 15 amino acids. Per germline, CDR1 MRHNA and CDR2 SNTAGT. V shed 5 bases, J shed 10 bases, and the junction held 11 bases outside the gene matches. CDR3 in amino acids: CASSWVAGGPGEQFF. The CDR3 coding sequence is TGTGCCAGCAGTTGGGTAGCGGGAGGCCCCGGGGAGCAGTTCTTC.